These T cell receptor beta chains were read from a single sample in a study of T cell responses to AZD1222 COVID-19 vaccine. Sequencing was performed with immunoSEQ multiplex PCR; in TCRdb, only in-frame clones are kept and a portion is missing. The sample lists some 140,000 clones; over 85% were seen once. The source material was peripheral blood, sampled on day 0 of AZD1222 vaccination. The origin of the receptors is an adult in good health. The CDR3 runs from the conserved cysteine through the conserved F or W. A D gene is named only where the DNA matches it firmly. For some rows the clone size is stated as once, few or many, or as a class when expanded; others skip it.

abundance	v_gene	j_gene	d_gene	CDR3aa	CDR3nt
-	TRBV28	TRBJ1-2	-	CASSSGRNYGYTF	TGTGCCAGCAGTTCCGGGAGGAACTATGGCTACACCTTC
-	TRBV10-1	TRBJ2-1	-	CASSESQTESSYNEQFF	TGCGCCAGCAGTGAGTCCCAGACAGAGAGCTCCTACAATGAGCAGTTCTTC
-	TRBV4-1	TRBJ1-5	TRBD1	CASSDRGSNQPQHF	TGCGCCAGCTCCGACAGGGGAAGCAATCAGCCCCAGCATTTT
medium-sized	TRBV30	TRBJ2-7	TRBD1	CAWSVQGAYEQYF	TGTGCCTGGAGTGTCCAGGGGGCCTACGAGCAGTACTTC
-	TRBV11-3	TRBJ2-3	-	CASSLTTVGTDTQYF	TGTGCCAGCAGCTTAACTACAGTGGGCACAGATACGCAGTATTTT
-	TRBV18	TRBJ2-1	TRBD2	CASSPGLAGGLNEQFF	TGTGCCAGCTCACCGGGACTAGCGGGAGGGCTAAATGAGCAGTTCTTC
-	TRBV2	TRBJ1-5	TRBD1	CASSDTGGDQPQHF	TGTGCCAGCAGTGACACAGGGGGGGATCAGCCCCAGCATTTT
-	TRBV2	TRBJ1-2	-	CASSEVAGRRNYGYTF	TGTGCCAGCAGTGAGGTGGCAGGGCGTCGGAACTATGGCTACACCTTC
-	TRBV30	TRBJ1-1	TRBD1	CAWGQGRYTEAFF	TGTGCCTGGGGACAGGGGAGGTACACTGAAGCTTTCTTT
few	TRBV28	TRBJ2-7	-	CASSRGSSSYEQYF	TGTGCCAGCAGCCGGGGGAGTAGTTCCTACGAGCAGTACTTC
-	TRBV29-1	TRBJ2-6	-	CSVEVFSGAGANVLTF	TGCAGCGTTGAAGTTTTTTCGGGGGCTGGGGCCAACGTCCTGACTTTC
-	TRBV21-1	TRBJ2-4	-	CASSSLADRERAKNIQYF	TGTGCCAGCAGCTCCCTAGCCGACAGGGAGAGGGCCAAAAACATTCAGTACTTC
-	TRBV19	TRBJ1-1	-	CASSAPWALRMNTEAFF	TGTGCCAGTAGTGCCCCGTGGGCCCTGAGGATGAACACTGAAGCTTTCTTT
-	TRBV19	TRBJ2-7	TRBD2	CASSIGLAVPNEQYF	TGTGCCAGTAGTATAGGACTAGCGGTTCCTAACGAGCAGTACTTC
-	TRBV5-4	TRBJ1-6	-	CASSLAAGSSYNSPLHF	TGTGCCAGCAGCTTAGCAGCGGGAAGCTCCTATAATTCACCCCTCCACTTT
-	TRBV9	TRBJ1-3	-	CASTLDAAGSFSGNTIYF	TGTGCCAGCACCCTCGACGCGGCAGGTTCCTTCTCTGGAAACACCATATATTTT
-	TRBV6-5	TRBJ2-3	TRBD1	CASSRQGVLGDTQYF	TGTGCCAGCTCTAGACAGGGGGTTTTAGGGGATACGCAGTATTTT
once	TRBV15	TRBJ2-7	-	CATSRDLGDRYEQYF	TGTGCCACCAGCAGAGATCTGGGGGACCGCTACGAGCAGTACTTC
-	TRBV5-4	TRBJ2-1	-	CASSVATRVDNEQFF	TGTGCCAGCAGCGTCGCGACTCGCGTGGACAATGAGCAGTTCTTC
-	TRBV25-1	TRBJ2-2	TRBD2	CASSGWSSGSRTGELFF	TGTGCCAGCAGTGGATGGTCTAGCGGGAGTCGCACCGGGGAGCTGTTTTTT
-	TRBV5-4	TRBJ1-1	TRBD1	CASSLGTGTEAFF	TGTGCCAGCAGCTTGGGGACAGGGACTGAAGCTTTCTTT
-	TRBV12-5	TRBJ2-7	TRBD2	CASGLVASGRAATYEQYF	TGTGCTAGTGGTTTGGTTGCTAGCGGGAGGGCCGCTACCTACGAGCAGTACTTC
-	TRBV9	TRBJ1-1	-	CASSVGRSTEAFF	TGTGCCAGCAGCGTAGGGAGGAGCACTGAAGCTTTCTTT
-	TRBV7-9	TRBJ2-1	TRBD1	CASTTPNQGARYNEQFF	TGTGCCAGCACCACCCCCAACCAGGGGGCGCGATACAATGAGCAGTTCTTC